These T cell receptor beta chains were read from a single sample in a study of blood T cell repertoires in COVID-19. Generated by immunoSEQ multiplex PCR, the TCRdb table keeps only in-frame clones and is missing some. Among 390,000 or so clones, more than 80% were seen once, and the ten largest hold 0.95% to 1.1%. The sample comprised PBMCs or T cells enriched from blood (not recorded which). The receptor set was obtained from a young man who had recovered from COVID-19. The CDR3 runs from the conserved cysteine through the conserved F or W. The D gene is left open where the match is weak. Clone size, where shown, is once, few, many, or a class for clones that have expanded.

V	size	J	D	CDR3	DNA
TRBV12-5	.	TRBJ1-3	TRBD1	CASGSGTVLSGNTIYF	TGTGCTAGTGGTTCCGGGACAGTCCTCTCTGGAAACACCATATATTTT
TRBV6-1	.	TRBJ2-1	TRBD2	CASSEFPSVSGSYEQFF	TGTGCCAGCAGTGAATTCCCTAGCGTTAGCGGGAGCTATGAGCAGTTCTTC
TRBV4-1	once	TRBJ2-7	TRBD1	CASSVDRAYEQYF	TGCGCCAGCAGCGTTGACAGGGCCTACGAGCAGTACTTC
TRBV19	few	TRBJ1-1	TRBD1	CASTLTGRPTMNTEAFF	TGTGCCAGTACCCTGACAGGGCGACCGACCATGAACACTGAAGCTTTCTTT
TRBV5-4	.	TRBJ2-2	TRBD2	CASSLREGGELFF	TGTGCCAGCAGCCTGCGGGAGGGAGGGGAGCTGTTTTTT
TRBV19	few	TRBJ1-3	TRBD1	CASSPDRGDRNTIYF	TGTGCCAGTAGTCCCGACAGGGGGGATAGGAACACCATATATTTT
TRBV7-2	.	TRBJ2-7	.	CASSLLGTYEQYF	TGTGCCAGCAGCTTACTCGGTACCTACGAGCAGTACTTC
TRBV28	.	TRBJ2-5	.	CASSYPGAGVGETQYF	TGTGCCAGCAGTTATCCAGGGGCAGGGGTCGGGGAGACCCAGTACTTC
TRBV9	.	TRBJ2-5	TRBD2	CASSVGPSGVETQYF	TGTGCCAGCAGCGTAGGTCCTAGCGGGGTGGAGACCCAGTACTTC
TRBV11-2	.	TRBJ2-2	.	CASSLGGPNTGELFF	TGTGCCAGCAGCCTAGGAGGCCCGAACACCGGGGAGCTGTTTTTT
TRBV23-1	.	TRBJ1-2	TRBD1	CASSQRTGIGYGYTF	TGCGCCAGCAGTCAAAGGACAGGTATAGGGTATGGCTACACCTTC
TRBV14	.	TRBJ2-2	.	CASSQITWRGDTGELFF	TGTGCCAGCAGCCAAATCACGTGGCGGGGCGACACCGGGGAGCTGTTTTTT
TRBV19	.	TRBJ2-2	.	CASSSLALNTGELFF	TGTGCCAGTAGTTCACTAGCATTGAACACCGGGGAGCTGTTTTTT
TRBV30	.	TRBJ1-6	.	CAWSVFGRGDSPLHF	TGTGCCTGGAGTGTATTCGGGAGGGGAGATTCACCCCTCCACTTT
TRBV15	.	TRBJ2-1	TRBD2	CATSRGLAGTNEQFF	TGTGCCACCAGCAGGGGACTAGCGGGGACCAATGAGCAGTTCTTC
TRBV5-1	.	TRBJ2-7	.	CASSLNAANYEQYF	TGCGCCAGCAGCTTGAACGCGGCTAACTACGAGCAGTACTTC
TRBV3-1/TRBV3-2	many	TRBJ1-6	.	CASSHPGGFGVGSPLHF	TGTGCCAGCAGCCACCCGGGAGGATTCGGAGTAGGTTCACCCCTCCACTTT
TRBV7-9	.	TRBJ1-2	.	CASSLAQGDYTF	TGTGCCAGCAGCTTAGCCCAGGGCGACTACACCTTC
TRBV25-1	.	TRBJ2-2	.	CASSEWANTGELFF	TGTGCCAGCAGTGAATGGGCAAACACCGGGGAGCTGTTTTTT
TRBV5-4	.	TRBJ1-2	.	CASSLAGPAVGGYTF	TGTGCCAGCAGCTTGGCAGGGCCCGCTGTGGGGGGCTACACCTTC
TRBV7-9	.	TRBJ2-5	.	CASSLALGYQETQYF	TGTGCCAGCAGCTTAGCCCTCGGGTACCAAGAGACCCAGTACTTC
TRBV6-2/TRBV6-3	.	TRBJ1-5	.	CASSYSDSWQPQHF	TGTGCCAGCAGTTACTCGGACAGCTGGCAGCCCCAGCATTTT
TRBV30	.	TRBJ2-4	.	CAWSVAGANIQYF	TGTGCCTGGAGTGTGGCAGGGGCAAACATTCAGTACTTC
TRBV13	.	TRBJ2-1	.	CASSSLWGDNEQFF	TGTGCCAGCAGCTCCCTCTGGGGGGACAATGAGCAGTTCTTC
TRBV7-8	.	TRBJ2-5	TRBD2	CASSLGLAGPRETQYF	TGTGCCAGCAGCTTAGGGCTAGCGGGGCCAAGGGAGACCCAGTACTTC
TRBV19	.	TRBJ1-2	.	CASSFTPGIDGYTF	TGTGCCAGTAGCTTCACCCCGGGGATCGATGGCTACACCTTC
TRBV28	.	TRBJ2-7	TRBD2	CASSSPSGVIEQYF	TGTGCCAGCAGTTCCCCAAGCGGGGTCATCGAGCAGTACTTC
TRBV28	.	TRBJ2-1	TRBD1	CASSTTGGGYNEQFF	TGTGCCAGCAGCACAACAGGGGGTGGTTACAATGAGCAGTTCTTC
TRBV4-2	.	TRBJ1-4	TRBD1	CASSQGTGEKLFF	TGTGCCAGCAGCCAGGGGACAGGGGAGAAACTGTTTTTT
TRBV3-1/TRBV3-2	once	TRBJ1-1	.	CASSQDQGIRNTEAFF	TGTGCCAGCAGCCAAGATCAGGGTATTAGGAACACTGAAGCTTTCTTT
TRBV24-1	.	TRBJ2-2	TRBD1	CATSDWAGTGATGELFF	TGTGCCACCAGTGATTGGGCCGGGACAGGGGCCACCGGGGAGCTGTTTTTT
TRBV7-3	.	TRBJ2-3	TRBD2	CASSRGGSTDTQYF	TGTGCCAGCAGCCGCGGGGGGAGCACAGATACGCAGTATTTT
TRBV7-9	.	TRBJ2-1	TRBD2	CASSIRTSGRFNEQFF	TGTGCCAGCAGCATTAGGACTAGCGGGAGGTTCAATGAGCAGTTCTTC
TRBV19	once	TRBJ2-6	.	CASSGNRAGANVLTF	TGTGCCAGTAGTGGAAACAGGGCTGGGGCCAACGTCCTGACTTTC
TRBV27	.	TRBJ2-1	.	CASSFGSRDNEQFF	TGTGCCAGCAGTTTCGGGTCGAGGGACAATGAGCAGTTCTTC
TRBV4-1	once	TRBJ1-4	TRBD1	CASSPPDRVGEKLFF	TGCGCCAGCAGCCCCCCGGACAGGGTAGGCGAAAAACTGTTTTTT
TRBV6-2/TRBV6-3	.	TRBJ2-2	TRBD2	CASSYQGGRPNTGELFF	TGTGCCAGCAGTTACCAGGGCGGGAGACCAAACACCGGGGAGCTGTTTTTT
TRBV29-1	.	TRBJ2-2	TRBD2	CSVVPADRGGNTGELFF	TGCAGCGTTGTACCGGCGGACCGGGGGGGGAACACCGGGGAGCTGTTTTTT
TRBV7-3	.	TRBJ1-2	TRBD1	CASGDRGGYGYTF	TGTGCCAGCGGAGACAGGGGTGGCTATGGCTACACCTTC
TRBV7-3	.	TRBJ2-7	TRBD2	CASSFNSGSLYEQYF	TGTGCCAGCAGCTTTAACAGCGGGAGTTTATACGAGCAGTACTTC
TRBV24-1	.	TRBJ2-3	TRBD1	CATSDVTGAGTDTQYF	TGTGCCACCAGTGATGTGACAGGGGCGGGCACAGATACGCAGTATTTT
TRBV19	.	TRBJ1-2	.	CASIRTDGKAYGYTF	TGTGCCAGTATCCGCACGGACGGGAAGGCTTATGGCTACACCTTC
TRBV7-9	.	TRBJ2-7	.	CASSLSDLIGAVQYF	TGTGCCAGCAGCTTAAGCGACCTTATCGGTGCGGTGCAGTACTTC
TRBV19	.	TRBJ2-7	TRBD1	CASSIVPTGGFFEQYF	TGTGCCAGTAGTATAGTCCCGACAGGGGGTTTCTTCGAGCAGTACTTC
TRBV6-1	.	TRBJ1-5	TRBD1	CASSESSGTEHNQPQHF	TGTGCCAGCAGTGAATCGTCCGGGACAGAGCATAATCAGCCCCAGCATTTT
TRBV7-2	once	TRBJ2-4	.	CASSLEGRAKNIQYF	TGTGCCAGCAGCCTGGAGGGGCGTGCCAAAAACATTCAGTACTTC
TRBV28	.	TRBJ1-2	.	CASSFPGNYGYTF	TGTGCCAGCAGTTTCCCAGGCAACTATGGCTACACCTTC
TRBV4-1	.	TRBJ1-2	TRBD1	CASSQVGDRVPDGYTF	TGCGCCAGCAGCCAAGTAGGGGACAGGGTTCCGGATGGCTACACCTTC
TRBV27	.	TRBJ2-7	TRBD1	CASKWTGDGEQYF	TGTGCCAGCAAATGGACAGGGGATGGCGAGCAGTACTTC
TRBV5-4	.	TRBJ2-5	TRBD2	CASSLREGSETQYF	TGTGCCAGCAGCCTGAGGGAGGGGTCGGAGACCCAGTACTTC